The rows below give T cell receptor beta chains drawn from one sample of a study of CD8 T cells in Susac syndrome. Via MiXCR, TCRdb re-called the immunoSEQ multiplex PCR reads, giving one row per CDR3 protein. This sample has about 200,000 distinct CDR3 sequences; roughly 95% occur once, and the top ten carry just under 0.095%. Sequencing was done on a sample of CD4+ T cells from PBMCs. The source of these receptors is a human donor with multiple sclerosis. The CDR3 runs from the conserved cysteine through the conserved F or W. The order of the fields is D gene, J gene, clone size, V gene, CDR3 length, CDR3 protein, CDR3 DNA. D genes are given only for firm matches. Some rows have no size entry. The others give once, few or many, or a class for an expanded clone.

-,TRBJ2-3,-,TRBV29-1,12,CSGEGGTDTQYF,TGCAGCGGGGAGGGGGGGACAGATACGCAGTATTTT
-,TRBJ2-3,-,TRBV27,15,CASSLAGRGLDTQYF,TGTGCCAGCAGTTTAGCGGGCAGGGGATTAGATACGCAGTATTTT
-,TRBJ2-5,-,TRBV1,17,CTSSPLTSGGEEETQYF,TGCACCAGCAGCCCCCTGACTAGCGGGGGGGAAGAAGAGACCCAGTACTTC
TRBD2,TRBJ2-2,-,TRBV6-6,15,CASSSSGRNTGELFF,TGTGCCAGCAGTTCTAGCGGGAGGAACACCGGGGAGCTGTTTTTT
-,TRBJ2-3,-,TRBV7-3,14,CASSLRGSADTQYF,TGTGCCAGCAGCTTAAGAGGGTCTGCAGATACGCAGTATTTT
-,TRBJ1-1,-,TRBV5-6,14,CASSYGISNTEAFF,TGTGCCAGCAGCTACGGGATCTCAAACACTGAAGCTTTCTTT
TRBD2,TRBJ2-1,-,TRBV5-1,16,CASSLAGSGNYNEQFF,TGCGCCAGCAGCTTGGCCGGGAGCGGGAATTACAATGAGCAGTTCTTC
-,TRBJ1-2,-,TRBV20-1,12,CSASRPYYGYTF,TGCAGTGCTAGCAGGCCTTACTATGGCTACACCTTC
-,TRBJ1-2,-,TRBV7-3,13,CASSLTGAHGYTF,TGTGCCAGCAGCTTAACCGGGGCACACGGCTACACCTTC
TRBD1,TRBJ2-7,-,TRBV5-1,17,CASSFNPPGTATYEQYF,TGCGCCAGCAGCTTTAACCCACCCGGGACAGCCACCTACGAGCAGTACTTC
-,TRBJ1-4,-,TRBV29-1,11,CSGFSDEKLFF,TGCAGCGGATTTTCGGATGAAAAACTGTTTTTT
-,TRBJ1-1,-,TRBV9,14,CASSVVAGNTEAFF,TGTGCCAGCAGCGTAGTGGCAGGAAACACTGAAGCTTTCTTT
-,TRBJ1-5,-,TRBV27,15,CASSLIKGYNQPQHF,TGTGCCAGCAGTTTAATTAAGGGTTACAATCAGCCCCAGCATTTT
-,TRBJ1-1,-,TRBV12-3/TRBV12-4,16,CASSFEGDRMNTEAFF,TGTGCCAGCAGTTTTGAAGGAGATCGAATGAACACTGAAGCTTTCTTT
-,TRBJ1-5,-,TRBV5-1,13,CASSSQGNQPQHF,TGCGCCAGCAGCTCGCAGGGTAATCAGCCCCAGCATTTT
-,TRBJ2-7,-,TRBV18,14,CASSPPSLVSEQYF,TGTGCCAGCTCACCACCCTCGCTAGTGAGTGAGCAGTACTTC
TRBD1,TRBJ2-3,-,TRBV25-1,17,CASSTSLDRGHSDTQYF,TGTGCCAGCAGTACCTCCCTCGACAGGGGGCACTCAGATACGCAGTATTTT
-,TRBJ1-6,-,TRBV18,15,CASSPPSAPRSPLHF,TGTGCCAGCTCACCACCTTCTGCCCCGAGGTCACCCCTCCACTTT
-,TRBJ2-7,-,TRBV20-1,14,CSARPTRFRNEQYF,TGCAGTGCTAGACCCACTAGATTTAGGAACGAGCAGTACTTC
-,TRBJ1-1,-,TRBV5-1,15,CASSLATVLNTEAFF,TGCGCCAGCAGCTTGGCGACGGTCTTGAACACTGAAGCTTTCTTT
TRBD1,TRBJ2-7,-,TRBV5-1,15,CASSLTGTGGSEQYF,TGCGCCAGCAGCCTTACCGGGACAGGGGGAAGCGAGCAGTACTTC
-,TRBJ1-2,-,TRBV6-5,14,CASSAGLLNYGYTF,TGTGCCAGCAGCGCGGGACTCCTTAATTATGGCTACACCTTC
TRBD2,TRBJ2-7,-,TRBV5-1,16,CASSPYSGRPSYEQYF,TGCGCCAGCAGCCCCTACAGCGGGAGGCCCTCCTACGAGCAGTACTTC
-,TRBJ2-1,-,TRBV9,13,CASSAFMHNEQFF,TGTGCCAGCAGCGCTTTTATGCACAATGAGCAGTTCTTC
TRBD1,TRBJ2-1,once,TRBV7-3,15,CASSPGQGNGYGQFF,TGTGCCAGCAGCCCGGGACAGGGTAACGGGTACGGGCAGTTCTTC
-,TRBJ1-2,-,TRBV29-1,13,CSVRGSGRYGYTF,TGCAGCGTTCGAGGTTCAGGAAGGTATGGCTACACCTTC
TRBD1,TRBJ2-7,-,TRBV30,13,CAWSGQGIAEQYF,TGTGCCTGGAGCGGACAGGGGATCGCCGAGCAGTACTTC
-,TRBJ1-2,-,TRBV2,13,CASIRTATYGYTF,TGTGCCAGCATCCGGACCGCGACCTATGGCTACACCTTC
TRBD1,TRBJ2-1,-,TRBV5-1,14,CASSSGQTANEQFF,TGCGCCAGCAGCTCGGGACAGACTGCAAATGAGCAGTTCTTC
-,TRBJ2-1,-,TRBV10-2,15,CASSDGPNSYNEQFF,TGCGCCAGCAGTGACGGACCAAACTCCTACAATGAGCAGTTCTTC
TRBD1,TRBJ1-2,once,TRBV3-1,12,CASSRDRIGYTF,TGTGCCAGCAGCCGGGACAGGATCGGCTACACCTTC
-,TRBJ2-1,-,TRBV29-1,11,CSVENSGEQFF,TGCAGCGTTGAAAATTCGGGTGAGCAGTTCTTC
-,TRBJ1-4,-,TRBV30,13,CAWSVWIGEKLFF,TGTGCCTGGAGTGTATGGATCGGGGAAAAACTGTTTTTT
-,TRBJ2-3,-,TRBV7-9,15,CASSLIGATTDTQYF,TGTGCCAGCAGCTTAATTGGGGCCACCACAGATACGCAGTATTTT
-,TRBJ2-1,-,TRBV20-1,14,CSARDGTRLLEQFF,TGCAGTGCTAGAGACGGGACCAGATTACTTGAGCAGTTCTTC
-,TRBJ2-7,-,TRBV9,13,CASSGTTSYEQYF,TGTGCCAGCAGCGGAACCACGTCGTACGAGCAGTACTTC
-,TRBJ2-5,-,TRBV20-1,13,CSAIERIQETQYF,TGCAGTGCTATTGAGCGGATTCAAGAGACCCAGTACTTC
-,TRBJ2-3,-,TRBV20-1,12,CSARDPRDTQYF,TGCAGTGCGCGGGACCCTCGGGATACGCAGTATTTT
TRBD1,TRBJ1-1,-,TRBV18,15,CASSPRGPLNTEAFF,TGTGCCAGCTCACCCAGGGGGCCGCTGAACACTGAAGCTTTCTTT
TRBD1,TRBJ2-3,-,TRBV15,13,CATSTDRGNTQYF,TGTGCCACCAGCACCGACAGGGGCAATACGCAGTATTTT
-,TRBJ1-2,-,TRBV12-3/TRBV12-4,15,CASSTTPGFGGSYTF,TGTGCCAGCAGCACTACTCCAGGGTTCGGGGGTAGCTACACCTTC
TRBD1,TRBJ2-3,few,TRBV29-1,13,CSVEQGGTDTQYF,TGCAGCGTCGAACAGGGGGGCACAGATACGCAGTATTTT
TRBD2,TRBJ2-1,-,TRBV30,14,CAWAPLAVYNEQFF,TGTGCCTGGGCCCCGCTAGCGGTCTACAATGAGCAGTTCTTC
-,TRBJ2-1,-,TRBV24-1,13,CATSQSNYNEQFF,TGTGCCACCAGCCAGTCCAACTACAATGAGCAGTTCTTC
-,TRBJ1-3,-,TRBV30,14,CAWTSGERRNTIYF,TGTGCCTGGACCTCGGGGGAGCGTCGAAACACCATATATTTT
TRBD1,TRBJ1-4,-,TRBV20-1,13,CSAQTGGGEKLFF,TGCAGTGCCCAGACAGGGGGAGGTGAAAAACTGTTTTTT
-,TRBJ2-7,-,TRBV3-1,15,CASSQALGPDYEQYF,TGTGCCAGCAGCCAAGCTCTGGGGCCGGATTACGAGCAGTACTTC
-,TRBJ1-2,-,TRBV28,12,CASFGLGHGYTF,TGTGCCAGTTTCGGTCTGGGGCATGGCTACACCTTC
-,TRBJ2-1,-,TRBV10-3,17,CAISERLNSHSSNEQFF,TGTGCCATCAGTGAGCGACTAAACTCCCACAGTTCCAATGAGCAGTTCTTC